Listed here are 11 T cell receptor beta chains from one sample, sequenced in a study of spatial heterogeneity in lung cancer. Documented time point: sample taken at primary tumor resection. TCRs were sequenced from unsorted whole RNA of tumor, nontumor lung or PBMC. Via MiXCR, TCRdb re-called the 5' RACE reads, giving one row per CDR3 protein. Of 950 to 1,200 distinct CDR3 sequences in the sample, 5.5% to 7% are singletons; the top ten hold about an eighth. The sample here was normal lung tissue next to the tumor, taken at surgery. These receptor sequences come from a male donor with early-stage non-small cell lung cancer.

This clonotype is medium-sized within its sample. This chain links TRBV5-5 with TRBJ2-1; TRBD1 matches 8 bases. Germline lookup yields CDR1 SGHKS and CDR2 YYEKEE (reference sequence). The CDR3 consists of 15 residues. V shed 2 bases, J shed 5 bases, and the junction held 6 bases outside the gene matches. Here the CDR3 reads CASSFPGGADNEQFF. DNA of the CDR3: TGTGCCAGCAGCTTTCCAGGGGGCGCGGACAATGAGCAGTTCTTC.

In this sample, this clonotype turned up many times. A much larger clone differs from this one at a single base, so this may be a read error. V and J are TRBV7-6 and TRBJ2-2, with D possibly matching TRBD2 (5 bases). The V gene's germline CDR1 is SGHVS and CDR2 FNYEAQ. This CDR3 is 13 amino acids long. CDR3 DNA sequence: TGTGCCAGCAGCCTTGACCCCTCCGGGGAGCCGTTTTTT. Encoded protein: CASSLDPSGEPFF.

This clonotype is deemed medium-sized. The chain couples TRBV2 to TRBJ2-3, with TRBD2 identical over 7 bases. Germline trimming cut 6 bases from V and 0 bases from J; bases unmatched to any gene: 3. In germline, CDR1 is SNHLY, CDR2 FYNNEI. The CDR3 spans 14 residues. The DNA for the CDR3 is TGTGCCAGCAGCAGCGGGGTCAGCACAGATACGCAGTATTTT. Its protein product is CASSSGVSTDTQYF.

Judged by abundance, this clonotype is large (0.1 to 1%). The chain employs TRBV30 and TRBJ1-1; no definite D call. This CDR3 region has 13 residues. V dropped 3 bases and J dropped 0 bases, with 8 bases sitting between them. CDR1 is GTSNPN, CDR2 SVGIG, per germline (reference sequence). CDR3 sequence: CAWRHKLNTEAFF. The CDR3 nucleotides are TGTGCCTGGAGGCACAAGCTGAACACTGAAGCTTTCTTT.

This clonotype has just a few counts. The chain carries TRBV5-5 and TRBJ2-5; 10 bases agree with TRBD2. The germline V gene has CDR1 SGHKS and CDR2 YYEKEE (reference sequence). The CDR3 runs 14 residues. V shed 4 bases and J 1 base; nucleotides not matched to a gene: 1. The CDR3 sequence is CASSRLAGQETQYF. CDR3 bases: TGTGCCAGCAGCCGACTAGCGGGCCAAGAGACCCAGTACTTC.

This clonotype counts as medium-sized. This chain links TRBV19 with TRBJ1-2; no definite D call. V gave up 9 bases and J gave up 3 bases, with 14 bases separating them. The CDR3 length is 13 residues. Germline lookup yields CDR1 LNHDA and CDR2 SQIVND (reference sequence). The CDR3 DNA is TGTGCCAGCCAACCGGGTCCAGACTATGGCTACACCTTC. Amino acids: CASQPGPDYGYTF.

By share, this clonotype counts as large. The rearrangement uses TRBV4-2 and TRBJ2-6; the D is unclear. With 0 bases removed from V and 0 bases from J, the gap between germline ends came to 6 bases. This CDR3 has 16 amino acids. CDR1 and CDR2 from the germline V gene are LGHNA and YNFKEQ. The CDR3 bases are TGTGCCAGCAGCCAAGACCCCTTCTCTGGGGCCAACGTCCTGACTTTC. It specifies CASSQDPFSGANVLTF.

By share, this clonotype counts as medium-sized. The chain is built from TRBV20-1 and TRBJ2-7, with TRBD2 matching over 12 bases. Germline V gene sequence: CDR1 DFQATT, CDR2 SNEGSKA (reference sequence). The CDR3 has 16 residues. The V segment lost 7 bases and the J segment 3 bases; nucleotides outside the gene matches: 13. CDR3 bases: TGCAGTGTACCCGGGACTAGCGGGCGGGGGTACTACGAGCAGTACTTC. It specifies CSVPGTSGRGYYEQYF.

This clonotype is labeled medium-sized. The V call is TRBV9, the J call TRBJ2-3, with D perhaps matching TRBD2 (6 bases). Trimming pared 0 bases from V and 4 bases from J, leaving 18 bases between. The CDR3 is 17 amino acids. Looked up from germline, CDR1 is SGDLS and CDR2 is YYNGEE. CDR3 in DNA: TGTGCCAGCAGCGTAGCTCAGGGACTGGATGTGGCAGATACGCAGTATTTT. Translated, it gives CASSVAQGLDVADTQYF.

By frequency in the sample, this clonotype is medium-sized. The J gene is TRBJ2-1, the V gene TRBV9; TRBD2 matches 9 bases. Trimming at V came to 1 base and at J to 2 bases, leaving 7 bases not matched to a gene. The CDR3 covers 17 residues. In germline, CDR1 is SGDLS, CDR2 YYNGEE. Written as DNA, the CDR3 is TGTGCCAGCAGCGTACTGGTAGCGGGGGCCACCTACAATGAGCAGTTCTTC. Translating it yields CASSVLVAGATYNEQFF.

This clonotype rates as large (0.1 to 1%). The V gene is TRBV20-1, the J gene TRBJ2-1; 9 nucleotides agree with TRBD1. The CDR3 is made up of 15 amino acids. CDR1 is DFQATT and CDR2 is SNEGSKA in the germline V gene (reference sequence). V lost 5 bases, J lost 7 bases, and 12 bases stayed unmatched. CDR3 loop: CSAPILTGGANEQFF. The CDR3 nucleotides are TGCAGTGCTCCCATCTTGACAGGGGGTGCGAATGAGCAGTTCTTC.